This T cell receptor beta chain derives from a study of T-cell memory formation after mild COVID-19 (dated by TCRdb to the early 2020s). Broadly, across the study: TCR sequence clusters from the two donors were largely donor specific. The cohort comprised two young, previously healthy adult volunteers, one female and one male. Longitudinal TCRalpha and TCRbeta repertoire sequencing tracked T-cell clones expanding and contracting after mild COVID-19 in two donors.

PBMCs were isolated by Ficoll-Paque density gradient centrifugation. The CDR3 starts with the cysteine, ends with the phenylalanine, and has 16 residues. Only the CDR3 DNA is retained, 48 bases long and in frame from the first base. CDR1 is given as MNHEY and CDR2 as SVGAGI, both from the germline V gene. Germline trimming: 0 bases from V, 1 base from J; junction bases outside gene matches: 2. This clonotype has a count of ten or more. The clone's antigen remains unknown. No much larger clone is present one base from it, and per-base qualities are unavailable. Sequencing was performed on an Illumina NovaSeq 6000. TCRalpha and TCRbeta cDNA libraries were built by 5'RACE with constant-segment primers, adding sample barcodes and unique molecular identifiers. RNA was extracted from every sample with Trizol reagent. The libraries were amplified in two PCR steps, and the second step added a second sample barcode and Illumina TruSeq adapters. Sequencing of the libraries was done on an Illumina NovaSeq, producing 2 x 150 bp paired-end reads. As for the original processing: Reads were demultiplexed and collapsed into UMI-guided consensus sequences with migec v1.2.7. Using mixcr v2.1.11, UMI consensuses were aligned to TRA and TRB V and J templates and then assembled into clonotypes. Clonotypes were classified as expanded or contracted when called significant by both edgeR and NoisET, with noise models trained on biological replicates. For edgeR calls, the thresholds were a false discovery rate-adjusted p below 0.01 and a log2 fold-change of 1. As an exploratory analysis of dynamics, max-normalized trajectories of the 1000 most abundant clonotypes were examined with PCA combined with hierarchical clustering. The CD4 or CD8 phenotype of responding clones was assigned using the separately sequenced CD4+ and CD8+ repertoires. TCRdb reanalyzed the raw reads on its own, using fastp at Q25 for trimming and MiXCR for clone calling, and kept in-frame beta chains. Rows merge per CDR3 protein into single entries with the most common DNA and genes. These V and J calls originate from TCRdb's pipeline instead of the authors' own analysis. The sample yields about 140,000 distinct CDR3 sequences; around 13% were counted once. Together, the top ten hold around an eighth of the sample.

Findings and caveats that apply to the study as a whole: Clones contracting from day 15 to 85 had balanced CD4/CD8 phenotypes, while a second wave expanding from day 15 to 37 was biased towards CD4+. The detection of some responding clones in pre-infection memory suggests that pre-existing cross-reactive memory T cells joined the SARS-CoV-2 response. SARS-CoV-2 specificity was not confirmed for the second-wave clones peaking on day 37. The study covered only two mild cases, and larger cohorts including severe cases with pre-infection samples were considered necessary. Contracting CD4+ clones appeared mostly in the CM and EM memory subsets, whereas CD8+ clones were enriched in EMRA.

The V gene is TRBV6-5 and the J gene is TRBJ2-3; TRBD2 aligns with 9 central bases. Sequences were obtained from PBMCs or a T cell subset sorted from them (not recorded which). The clonotype originates from an adult woman who had mild COVID-19 (a few samples of this study predate the infection). The sample titles of this study are shuffled in the database, so cell type and time point are left out; the donor was told from shared clones. The DNA reads as follows: TGTGCCAGCAGTTACTCGAGACTAGCGGGCACAGATACGCAGTATTTT. It specifies CASSYSRLAGTDTQYF.